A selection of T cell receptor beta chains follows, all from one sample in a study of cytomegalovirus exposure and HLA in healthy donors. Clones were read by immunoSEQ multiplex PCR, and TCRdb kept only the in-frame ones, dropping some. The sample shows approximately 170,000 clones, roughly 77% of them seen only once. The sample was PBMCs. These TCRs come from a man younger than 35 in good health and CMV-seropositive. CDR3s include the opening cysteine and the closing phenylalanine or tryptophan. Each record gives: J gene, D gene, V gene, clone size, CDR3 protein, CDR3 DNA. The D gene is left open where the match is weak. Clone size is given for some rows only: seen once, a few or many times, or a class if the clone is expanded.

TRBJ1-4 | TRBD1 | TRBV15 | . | CATSTRDSQNEKLFF | TGTGCCACCAGCACCCGGGACAGCCAAAATGAAAAACTGTTTTTT
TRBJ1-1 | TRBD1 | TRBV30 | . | CAWSGGTANTEAFF | TGTGCCTGGAGTGGCGGGACAGCGAACACTGAAGCTTTCTTT
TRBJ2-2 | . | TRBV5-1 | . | CASSPLGQANTGELFF | TGCGCCAGCAGCCCCCTTGGGCAGGCGAACACCGGGGAGCTGTTTTTT
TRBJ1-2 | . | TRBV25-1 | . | CASSEYFVGANYGYTF | TGTGCCAGCAGTGAATATTTTGTGGGAGCTAACTATGGCTACACCTTC
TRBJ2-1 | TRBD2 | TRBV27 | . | CASSLSGRTNEQFF | TGTGCCAGCAGTTTAAGCGGGAGGACAAATGAGCAGTTCTTC
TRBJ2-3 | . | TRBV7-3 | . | CASSRGARDTQYF | TGTGCCAGCAGCCGGGGGGCTAGAGATACGCAGTATTTT
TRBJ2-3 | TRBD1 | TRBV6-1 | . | CASSEWGQGTDTQYF | TGTGCCAGCAGTGAATGGGGACAGGGCACAGATACGCAGTATTTT
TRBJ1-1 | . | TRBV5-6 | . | CASSVRSLNTEAFF | TGTGCCAGCAGCGTGAGGAGTTTGAACACTGAAGCTTTCTTT
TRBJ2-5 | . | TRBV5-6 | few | CASSFGASVETQYF | TGTGCCAGCAGCTTTGGGGCTAGCGTGGAGACCCAGTACTTC
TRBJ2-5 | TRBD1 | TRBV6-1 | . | CASREGPGQGLIETQYF | TGTGCCAGCAGAGAAGGTCCGGGACAGGGGTTGATAGAGACCCAGTACTTC
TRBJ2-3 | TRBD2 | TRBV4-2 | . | CASSQETFTSGRVDTQYF | TGTGCCAGCAGCCAAGAAACGTTCACTAGCGGGAGAGTAGATACGCAGTATTTT
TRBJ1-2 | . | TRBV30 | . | CAWSDDRTFGYTF | TGTGCCTGGAGTGACGACAGGACATTTGGCTACACCTTC
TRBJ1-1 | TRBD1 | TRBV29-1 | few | CSVAGGTDTEAFF | TGCAGCGTGGCAGGGGGCACGGACACTGAAGCTTTCTTT
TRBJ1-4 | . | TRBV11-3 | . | CASRRQNTNEKLFF | TGTGCCAGCCGAAGACAGAATACTAATGAAAAACTGTTTTTT
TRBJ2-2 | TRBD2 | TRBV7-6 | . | CASSLGGSGASNTGELFF | TGTGCCAGCAGCTTAGGAGGTAGCGGGGCATCGAACACCGGGGAGCTGTTTTTT
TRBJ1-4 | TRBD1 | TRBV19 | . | CASMGQSNEKLFF | TGTGCCAGTATGGGACAGTCTAATGAAAAACTGTTTTTT
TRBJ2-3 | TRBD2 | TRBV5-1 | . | CASSLNPAGEADTQYF | TGCGCCAGCAGCTTGAATCCAGCGGGAGAAGCAGATACGCAGTATTTT
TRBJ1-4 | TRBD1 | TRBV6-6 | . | CASSQQGGGEKLFF | TGTGCCAGCAGTCAACAGGGGGGAGGTGAAAAACTGTTTTTT